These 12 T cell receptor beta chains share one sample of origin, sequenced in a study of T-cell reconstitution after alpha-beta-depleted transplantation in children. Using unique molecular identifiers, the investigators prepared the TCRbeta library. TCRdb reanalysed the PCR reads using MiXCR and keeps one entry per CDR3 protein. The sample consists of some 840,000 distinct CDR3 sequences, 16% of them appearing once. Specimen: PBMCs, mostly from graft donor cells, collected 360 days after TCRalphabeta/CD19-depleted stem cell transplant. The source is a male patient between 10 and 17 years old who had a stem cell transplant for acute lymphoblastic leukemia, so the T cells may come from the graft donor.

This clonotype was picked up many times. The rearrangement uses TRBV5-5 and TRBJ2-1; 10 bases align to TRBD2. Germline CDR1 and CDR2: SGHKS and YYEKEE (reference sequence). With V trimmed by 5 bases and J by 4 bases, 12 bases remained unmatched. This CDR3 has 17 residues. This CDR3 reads CASRSVPGTSVYNEQFF. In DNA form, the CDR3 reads TGTGCCAGCAGATCAGTCCCCGGGACTAGCGTATACAATGAGCAGTTCTTC.

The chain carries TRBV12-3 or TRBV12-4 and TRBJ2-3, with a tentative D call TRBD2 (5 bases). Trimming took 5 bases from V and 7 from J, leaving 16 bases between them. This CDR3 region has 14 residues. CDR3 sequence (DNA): TGTGCCAGCAGTCCACGGCCGGGAATCTATACGCAGTATTTT. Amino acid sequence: CASSPRPGIYTQYF.

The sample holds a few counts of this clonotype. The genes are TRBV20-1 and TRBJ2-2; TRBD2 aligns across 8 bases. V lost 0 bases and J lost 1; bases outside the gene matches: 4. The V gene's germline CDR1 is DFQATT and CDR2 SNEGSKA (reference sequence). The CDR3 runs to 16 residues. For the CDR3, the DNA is TGCAGTGCTAGAGATCTGAGCGGGAGGAACACCGGGGAGCTGTTTTTT. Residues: CSARDLSGRNTGELFF.

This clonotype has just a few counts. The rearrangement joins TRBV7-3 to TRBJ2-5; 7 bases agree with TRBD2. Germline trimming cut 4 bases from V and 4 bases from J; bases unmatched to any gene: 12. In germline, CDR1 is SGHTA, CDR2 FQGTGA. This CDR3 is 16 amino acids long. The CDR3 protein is CASSSRAGAGSETQYF. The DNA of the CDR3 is TGTGCCAGCAGCTCCCGGGCGGGAGCAGGATCAGAGACCCAGTACTTC.

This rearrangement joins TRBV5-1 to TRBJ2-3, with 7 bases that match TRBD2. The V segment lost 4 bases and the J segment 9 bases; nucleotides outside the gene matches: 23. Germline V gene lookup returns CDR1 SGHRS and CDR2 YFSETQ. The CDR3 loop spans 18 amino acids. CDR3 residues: CASSRLGRLAGAPPTQYF. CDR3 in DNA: TGCGCCAGCAGCCGCCTCGGGAGGTTGGCGGGAGCCCCCCCCACGCAGTATTTT.

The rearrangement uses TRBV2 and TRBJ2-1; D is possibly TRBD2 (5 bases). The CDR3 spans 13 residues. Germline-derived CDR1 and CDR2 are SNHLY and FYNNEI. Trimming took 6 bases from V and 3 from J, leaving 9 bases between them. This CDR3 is CASRAGLYNEQFF. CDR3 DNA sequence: TGTGCCAGCAGGGCGGGCCTCTACAATGAGCAGTTCTTC.

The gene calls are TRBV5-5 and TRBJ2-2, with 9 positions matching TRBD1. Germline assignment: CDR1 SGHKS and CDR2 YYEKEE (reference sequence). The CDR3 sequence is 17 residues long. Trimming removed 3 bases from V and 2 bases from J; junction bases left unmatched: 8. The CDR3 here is CASSYFWTGDNTGELFF. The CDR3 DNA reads TGTGCCAGCAGCTATTTTTGGACAGGGGATAACACCGGGGAGCTGTTTTTT.

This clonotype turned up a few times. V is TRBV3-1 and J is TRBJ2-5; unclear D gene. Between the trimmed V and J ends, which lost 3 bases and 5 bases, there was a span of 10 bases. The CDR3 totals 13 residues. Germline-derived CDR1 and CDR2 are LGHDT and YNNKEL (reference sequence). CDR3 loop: CASSQNWRETQYF. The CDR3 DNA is TGTGCCAGCAGCCAGAACTGGCGCGAGACCCAGTACTTC.

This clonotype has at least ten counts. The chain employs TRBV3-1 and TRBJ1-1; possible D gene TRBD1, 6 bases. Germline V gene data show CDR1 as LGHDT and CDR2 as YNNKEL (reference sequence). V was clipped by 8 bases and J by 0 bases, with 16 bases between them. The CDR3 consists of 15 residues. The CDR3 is CASSNRQAMNTEAFF. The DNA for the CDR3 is TGTGCCAGCTCGAACCGACAGGCTATGAACACTGAAGCTTTCTTT.

The CDR3 loop is CASSFGRWGYEQYF. CDR3 in DNA: TGTGCCAGCAGTTTCGGACGGTGGGGATACGAGCAGTACTTC. The chain joins TRBV12-3 or TRBV12-4 to TRBJ2-7; D is unresolved. The CDR3 runs 14 residues. Trimming removed 3 bases from V and 4 bases from J, with 13 bases in between.

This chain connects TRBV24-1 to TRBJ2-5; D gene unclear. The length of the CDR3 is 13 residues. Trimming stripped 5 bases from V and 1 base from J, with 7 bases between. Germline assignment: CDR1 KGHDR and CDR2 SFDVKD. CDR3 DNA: TGTGCCACCAGTGGAGGAACCCAAGAGACCCAGTACTTC. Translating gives CATSGGTQETQYF.

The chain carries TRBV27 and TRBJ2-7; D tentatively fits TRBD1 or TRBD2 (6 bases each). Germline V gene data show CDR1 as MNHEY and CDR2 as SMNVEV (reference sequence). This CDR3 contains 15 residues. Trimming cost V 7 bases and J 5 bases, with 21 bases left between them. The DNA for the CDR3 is TGTGCCAGCACCTTCCTAGGGGGGAATAACCACGAGCAGTACTTC. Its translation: CASTFLGGNNHEQYF.